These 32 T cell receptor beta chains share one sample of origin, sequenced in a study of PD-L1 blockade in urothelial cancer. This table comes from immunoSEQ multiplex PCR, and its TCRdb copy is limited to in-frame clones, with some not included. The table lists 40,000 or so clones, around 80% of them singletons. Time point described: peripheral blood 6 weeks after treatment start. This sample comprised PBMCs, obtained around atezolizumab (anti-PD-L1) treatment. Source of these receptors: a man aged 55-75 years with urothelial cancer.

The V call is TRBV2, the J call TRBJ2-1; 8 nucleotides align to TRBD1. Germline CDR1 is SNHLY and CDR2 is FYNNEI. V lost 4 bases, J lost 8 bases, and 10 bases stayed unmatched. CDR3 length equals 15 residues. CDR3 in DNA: TGTGCCAGCAGTGCGGGGCAGGGGGCGGGCGATGAGCAGTTCTTC. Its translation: CASSAGQGAGDEQFF. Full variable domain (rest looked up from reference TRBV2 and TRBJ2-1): EPEVTQTPSHQVTQMGQEVILRCVPISNHLYFYWYRQILGQKVEFLVSFYNNEISEKSEIFDDQFSVERPDGSNFTLKIRSTKLEDSAMYFCASSAGQGAGDEQFFGPGTRLTVL.

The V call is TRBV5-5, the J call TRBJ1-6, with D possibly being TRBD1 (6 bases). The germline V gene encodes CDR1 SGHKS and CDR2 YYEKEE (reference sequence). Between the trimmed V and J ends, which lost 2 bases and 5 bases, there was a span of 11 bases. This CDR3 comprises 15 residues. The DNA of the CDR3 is TGTGCCAGCAGCTTATCAGGACAGAATAATTCACCCCTCCACTTT. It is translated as CASSLSGQNNSPLHF. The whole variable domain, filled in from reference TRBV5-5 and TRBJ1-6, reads DAGVTQSPTHLIKTRGQQVTLRCSPISGHKSVSWYQQVLGQGPQFIFQYYEKEERGRGNFPDRFSARQFPNYSSELNVNALLLGDSALYLCASSLSGQNNSPLHFGNGTRLTVT.

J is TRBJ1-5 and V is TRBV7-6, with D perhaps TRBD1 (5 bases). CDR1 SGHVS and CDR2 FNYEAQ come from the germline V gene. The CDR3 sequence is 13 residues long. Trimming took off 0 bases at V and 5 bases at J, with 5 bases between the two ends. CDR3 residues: CASSLARDQPQHF. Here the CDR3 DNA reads TGTGCCAGCAGCTTAGCCAGGGATCAGCCCCAGCATTTT.

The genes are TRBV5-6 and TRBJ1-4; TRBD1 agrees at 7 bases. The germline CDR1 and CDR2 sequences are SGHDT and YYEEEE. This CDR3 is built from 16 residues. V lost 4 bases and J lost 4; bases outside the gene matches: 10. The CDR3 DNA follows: TGTGCCAGCAGCAGAGGTTCCAGGGGGAATAATGAAAAACTGTTTTTT. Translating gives CASSRGSRGNNEKLFF.

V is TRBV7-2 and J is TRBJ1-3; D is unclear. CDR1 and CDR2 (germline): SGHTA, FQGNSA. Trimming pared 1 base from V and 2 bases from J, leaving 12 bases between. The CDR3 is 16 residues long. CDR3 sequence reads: CASSLGPRLTGNTIYF. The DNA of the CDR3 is TGTGCCAGCAGCTTAGGGCCCAGACTCACTGGAAACACCATATATTTT.

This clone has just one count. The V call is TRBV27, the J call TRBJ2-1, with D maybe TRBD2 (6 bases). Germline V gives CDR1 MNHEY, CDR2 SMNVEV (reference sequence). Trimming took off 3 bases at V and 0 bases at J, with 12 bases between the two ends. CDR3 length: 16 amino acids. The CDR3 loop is CASSFLGGSSYNEQFF. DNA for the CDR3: TGTGCCAGCAGTTTCCTCGGAGGGAGCTCCTACAATGAGCAGTTCTTC.

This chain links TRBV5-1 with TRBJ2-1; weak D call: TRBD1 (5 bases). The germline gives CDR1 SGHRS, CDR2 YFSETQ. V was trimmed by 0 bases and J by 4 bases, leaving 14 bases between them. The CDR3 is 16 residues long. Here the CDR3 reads CASSLGRQGPYNEQFF. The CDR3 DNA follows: TGCGCCAGCAGCTTGGGTAGGCAGGGTCCATACAATGAGCAGTTCTTC.

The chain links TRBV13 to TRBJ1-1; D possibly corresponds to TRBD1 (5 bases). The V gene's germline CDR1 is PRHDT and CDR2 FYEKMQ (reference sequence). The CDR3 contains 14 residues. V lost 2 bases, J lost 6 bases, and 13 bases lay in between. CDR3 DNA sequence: TGTGCCAGCAGCTTAAACAGCAGGGTCGCTGAAGCTTTCTTT. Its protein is CASSLNSRVAEAFF.

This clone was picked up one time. The DNA of the CDR3 is TGTGCCAGCTCAGCTGGCGGTACTGAAGCTTTCTTT. Translated: CASSAGGTEAFF. This chain uses TRBV18 with TRBJ1-1; D gene ambiguous. Trimming took 5 bases from V and 5 from J, leaving 9 bases between them. Germline V gene lookup returns CDR1 KGHSH and CDR2 LQKENI. The length of the CDR3 is 12 residues.

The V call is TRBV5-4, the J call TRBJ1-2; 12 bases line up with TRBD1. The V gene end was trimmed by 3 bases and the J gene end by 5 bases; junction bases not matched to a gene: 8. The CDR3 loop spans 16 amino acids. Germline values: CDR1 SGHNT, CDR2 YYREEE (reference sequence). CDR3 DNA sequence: TGTGCCAGCAGCTCACGGGACAGGGGGCGAGATTATGGCTACACCTTC. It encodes CASSSRDRGRDYGYTF.

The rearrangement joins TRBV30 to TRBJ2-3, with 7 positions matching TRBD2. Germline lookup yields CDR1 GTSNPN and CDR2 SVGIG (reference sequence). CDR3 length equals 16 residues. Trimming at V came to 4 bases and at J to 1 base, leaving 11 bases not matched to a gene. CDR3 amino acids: CAWIPLERGRTDTQYF. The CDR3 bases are TGTGCCTGGATCCCTTTGGAGCGGGGTCGCACAGATACGCAGTATTTT.

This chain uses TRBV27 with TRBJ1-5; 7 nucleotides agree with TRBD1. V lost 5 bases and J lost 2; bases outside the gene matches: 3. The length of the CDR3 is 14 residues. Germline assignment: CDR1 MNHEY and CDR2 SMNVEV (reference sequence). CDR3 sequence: CASSQGVGNQPQHF. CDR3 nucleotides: TGTGCCAGCAGTCAGGGGGTCGGCAATCAGCCCCAGCATTTT.

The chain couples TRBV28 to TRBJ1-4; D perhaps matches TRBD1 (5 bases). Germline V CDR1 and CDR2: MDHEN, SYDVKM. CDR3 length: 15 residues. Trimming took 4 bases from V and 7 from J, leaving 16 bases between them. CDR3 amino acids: CASSSVEDTGEKLFF. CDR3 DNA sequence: TGTGCCAGCAGTTCGGTTGAGGACACTGGTGAAAAACTGTTTTTT.

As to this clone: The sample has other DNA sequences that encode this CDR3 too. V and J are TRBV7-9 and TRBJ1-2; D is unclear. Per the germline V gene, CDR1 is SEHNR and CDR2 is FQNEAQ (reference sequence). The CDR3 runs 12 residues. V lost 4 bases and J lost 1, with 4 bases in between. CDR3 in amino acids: CASSSSNYGYTF. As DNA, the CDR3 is TGTGCCAGCAGCTCCAGTAACTATGGCTACACCTTC.

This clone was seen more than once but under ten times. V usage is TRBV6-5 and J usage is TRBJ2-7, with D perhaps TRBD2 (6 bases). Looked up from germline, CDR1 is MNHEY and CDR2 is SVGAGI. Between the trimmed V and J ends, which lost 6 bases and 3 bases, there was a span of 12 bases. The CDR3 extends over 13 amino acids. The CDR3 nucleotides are TGTGCCAGCAGCCTCGTCGGGGGCTACGAGCAGTACTTC. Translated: CASSLVGGYEQYF.

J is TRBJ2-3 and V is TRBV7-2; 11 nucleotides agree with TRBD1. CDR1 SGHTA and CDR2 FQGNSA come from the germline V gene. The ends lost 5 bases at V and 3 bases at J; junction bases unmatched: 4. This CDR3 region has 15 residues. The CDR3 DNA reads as TGTGCCAGCAGCCGGGACAGGGGGAGGACAGATACGCAGTATTTT. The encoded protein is CASSRDRGRTDTQYF.

The DNA of the CDR3 is TGTGCCAGCAGCCACATCATAGGGGGAACCGGCACAGATACGCAGTATTTT. Translated, it gives CASSHIIGGTGTDTQYF. The gene calls are TRBV14 and TRBJ2-3, with a weak D call TRBD1 (6 bases). The V end was cut by 3 bases, the J end by 1 base, with 17 bases between. Germline V gene data show CDR1 as SGHDN and CDR2 as FVKESK. The CDR3 is 17 amino acids. The full variable domain, rest sourced from reference TRBV14 and TRBJ2-3, is EAGVTQFPSHSVIEKGQTVTLRCDPISGHDNLYWYRRVMGKEIKFLLHFVKESKQDESGMPNNRFLAERTGGTYSTLKVQPAELEDSGVYFCASSHIIGGTGTDTQYFGPGTRLTVL.

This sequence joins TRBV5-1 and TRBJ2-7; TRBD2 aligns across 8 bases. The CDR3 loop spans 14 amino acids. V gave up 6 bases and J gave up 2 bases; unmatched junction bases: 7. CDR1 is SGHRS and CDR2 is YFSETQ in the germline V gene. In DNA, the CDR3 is TGCGCCAGCATGTCGGGAGGGGGTACCTACGAGCAGTACTTC. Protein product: CASMSGGGTYEQYF.

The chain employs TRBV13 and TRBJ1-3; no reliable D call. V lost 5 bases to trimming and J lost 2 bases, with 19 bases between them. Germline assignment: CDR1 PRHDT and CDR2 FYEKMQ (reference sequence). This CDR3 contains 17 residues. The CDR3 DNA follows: TGTGCCAGCAGCCTTAGATTGGCAGGCTTTACTGGAAACACCATATATTTT. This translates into CASSLRLAGFTGNTIYF. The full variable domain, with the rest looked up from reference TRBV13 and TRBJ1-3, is AAGVIQSPRHLIKEKRETATLKCYPIPRHDTVYWYQQGPGQDPQFLISFYEKMQSDKGSIPDRFSAQQFSDYHSELNMSSLELGDSALYFCASSLRLAGFTGNTIYFGEGSWLTVV.

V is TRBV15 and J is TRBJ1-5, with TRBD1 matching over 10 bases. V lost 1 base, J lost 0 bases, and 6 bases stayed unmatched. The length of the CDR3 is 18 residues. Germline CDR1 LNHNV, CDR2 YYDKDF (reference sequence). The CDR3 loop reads CATSRATGGSYSNQPQHF. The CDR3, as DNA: TGTGCCACCAGCAGAGCGACAGGGGGCTCTTATAGCAATCAGCCCCAGCATTTT.

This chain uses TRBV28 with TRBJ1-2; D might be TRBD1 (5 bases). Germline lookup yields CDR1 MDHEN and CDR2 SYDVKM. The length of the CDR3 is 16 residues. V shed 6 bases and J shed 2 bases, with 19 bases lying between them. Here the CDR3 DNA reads TGTGCCAGCAGCAGGGACGGGGGGAAGTTAAACTATGGCTACACCTTC. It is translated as CASSRDGGKLNYGYTF.

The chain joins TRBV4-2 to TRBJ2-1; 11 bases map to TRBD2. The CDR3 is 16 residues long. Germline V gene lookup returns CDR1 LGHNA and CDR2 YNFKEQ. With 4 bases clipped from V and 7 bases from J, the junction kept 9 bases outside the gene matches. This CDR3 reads CASSRQISGGANEQFF. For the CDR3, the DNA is TGTGCCAGCAGCCGACAAATTAGCGGGGGGGCTAATGAGCAGTTCTTC.

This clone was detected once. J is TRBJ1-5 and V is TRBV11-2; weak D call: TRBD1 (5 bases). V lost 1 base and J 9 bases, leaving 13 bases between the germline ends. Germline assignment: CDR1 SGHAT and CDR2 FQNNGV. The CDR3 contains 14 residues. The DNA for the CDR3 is TGTGCCAGCAGCTTAGGGGGCGGACCGTGGCCCCAGCATTTT. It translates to CASSLGGGPWPQHF.

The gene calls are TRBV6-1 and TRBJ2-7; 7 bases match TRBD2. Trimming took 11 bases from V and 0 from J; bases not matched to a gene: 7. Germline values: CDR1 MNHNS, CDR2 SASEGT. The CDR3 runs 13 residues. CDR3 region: CAGGGISSYEQYF. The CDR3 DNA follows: TGTGCCGGCGGGGGTATAAGCTCCTACGAGCAGTACTTC.

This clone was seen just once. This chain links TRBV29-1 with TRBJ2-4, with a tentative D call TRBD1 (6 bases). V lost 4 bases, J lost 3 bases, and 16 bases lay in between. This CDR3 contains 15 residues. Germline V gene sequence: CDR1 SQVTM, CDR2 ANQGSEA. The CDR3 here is CSVAPPPGVKNIQYF. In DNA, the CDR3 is TGCAGCGTTGCCCCTCCCCCAGGGGTCAAAAACATTCAGTACTTC.

This CDR3 reads CASSMSGGNQPQHF. DNA of the CDR3: TGTGCCAGTAGTATGTCAGGGGGCAATCAGCCCCAGCATTTT. The V and J genes are TRBV19 and TRBJ1-5; perhaps TRBD1 as D (6 bases). The CDR3 has 14 amino acids. Trimming took 3 bases from V and 2 from J, leaving 8 bases between them. CDR1 and CDR2 (germline): LNHDA, SQIVND (reference sequence).

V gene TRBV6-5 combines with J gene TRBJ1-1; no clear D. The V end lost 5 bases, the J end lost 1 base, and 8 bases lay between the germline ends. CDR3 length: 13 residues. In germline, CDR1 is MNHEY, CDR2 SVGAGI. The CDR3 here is CASSLLQNTEAFF. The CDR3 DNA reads TGTGCCAGCAGTCTACTGCAGAACACTGAAGCTTTCTTT.

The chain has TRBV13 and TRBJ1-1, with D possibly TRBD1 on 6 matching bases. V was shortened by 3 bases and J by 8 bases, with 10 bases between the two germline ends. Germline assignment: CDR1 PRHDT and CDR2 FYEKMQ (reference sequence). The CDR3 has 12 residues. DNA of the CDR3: TGTGCCAGCAGCTTTAGGGGGGGAGAAGCTTTCTTT. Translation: CASSFRGGEAFF.

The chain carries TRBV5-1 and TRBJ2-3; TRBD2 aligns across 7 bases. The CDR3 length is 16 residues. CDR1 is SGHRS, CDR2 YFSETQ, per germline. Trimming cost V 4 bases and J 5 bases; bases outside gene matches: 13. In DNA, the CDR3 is TGCGCCAGCAGCCTCTTGGGAGCGGGGAATGGAGATACGCAGTATTTT. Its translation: CASSLLGAGNGDTQYF.

The CDR3, as DNA: TGTGCCAGCAGCCCAGGGGGGCGTTACAATGAGCAGTTCTTC. It encodes CASSPGGRYNEQFF. The V and J genes are TRBV11-2 and TRBJ2-1, with a tentative D call TRBD1 (7 bases). The CDR3 is 14 amino acids. Germline V gene sequence: CDR1 SGHAT, CDR2 FQNNGV. V gave up 5 bases and J gave up 4 bases, with 12 bases separating them.

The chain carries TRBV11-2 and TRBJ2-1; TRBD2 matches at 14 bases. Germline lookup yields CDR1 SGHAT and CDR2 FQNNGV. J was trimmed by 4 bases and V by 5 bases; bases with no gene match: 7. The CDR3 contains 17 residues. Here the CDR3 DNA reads TGTGCCAGCAGCGAAAGGGGACTAGCGGGGGTTTACAATGAGCAGTTCTTC. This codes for CASSERGLAGVYNEQFF.

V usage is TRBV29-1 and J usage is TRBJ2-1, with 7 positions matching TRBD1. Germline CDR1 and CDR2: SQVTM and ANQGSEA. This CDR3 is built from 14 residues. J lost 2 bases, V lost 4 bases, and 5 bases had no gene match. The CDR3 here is CSVGRQGPYNEQFF. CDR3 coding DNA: TGCAGCGTTGGACGACAGGGACCCTACAATGAGCAGTTCTTC.